This T cell receptor beta chain originates from a study of cytomegalovirus exposure and HLA in healthy donors. Researchers ran the PCR with 60 Vbeta and 13 Jbeta primers. Here immunoSEQ multiplex PCR was the method, and the copy in TCRdb shows in-frame clones only, minus some. The data show around 210,000 clones, about 85% seen once. Germline lookup yields CDR1 LNHDA and CDR2 SQIVND (reference sequence). The trim removed 4 bases at V and 1 base at J, leaving 6 bases unmatched. This CDR3 spans 16 amino acids. The V gene is TRBV19, the J gene TRBJ1-1; 10 nucleotides line up with TRBD1. This receptor was identified in a girl aged 2 to 9 in good health and CMV-seronegative. The sequenced sample was PBMCs. CDR3 bases: TGTGCCAGTAGTAAGGGGAGGACAGGGGGGAACACTGAAGCTTTCTTT. This codes for CASSKGRTGGNTEAFF.